What follows are 32 T cell receptor beta chains derived from one specimen sequenced in a study of identical twins. MiXCR was run by TCRdb on the 5' RACE reads, yielding one entry per CDR3 protein. Of 400,000 to 650,000 distinct CDR3 sequences listed, 20% to 25% were seen once; the top ten hold 0.8% to 1%. These same data were also listed under a study on T cells expressing NK-cell markers.

Sequencing was carried out using CD4+ T cells sorted from blood. The receptors derive from a woman aged 18-35 years in good health.

The chain couples TRBV12-3 or TRBV12-4 to TRBJ2-7; D unclear. Trimming removed 3 bases at V and 3 bases at J, with 6 bases between. The CDR3 runs 12 residues. The CDR3 is CASSFSIYEQYF. The CDR3 nucleotides read TGTGCCAGCAGTTTCTCAATCTACGAGCAGTACTTC.

CDR3 bases: TGCGCCAGCAGCTTGGCGCGGGGGGGCCGTGGTGAGCAGTTCTTC. Translation gives CASSLARGGRGEQFF. The chain uses TRBV5-1 and TRBJ2-1; 9 bases agree with TRBD2. Germline CDR1 and CDR2: SGHRS and YFSETQ. V lost 0 bases and J lost 9; bases outside the gene matches: 7. This CDR3 contains 15 residues.

Only a few counts were recorded for this clonotype. The V and J genes are TRBV20-1 and TRBJ2-2; 9 positions match TRBD2. The CDR3 totals 15 residues. Germline V gene sequence: CDR1 DFQATT, CDR2 SNEGSKA (reference sequence). V lost 0 bases, J lost 6 bases, and 5 bases stayed unmatched. The CDR3: CSARERLAGPGELFF. CDR3 in DNA: TGCAGTGCTAGAGAGCGGCTAGCGGGGCCCGGGGAGCTGTTTTTT.

The chain's CDR3 is CASSPPTVSSYEQYF. CDR3 nucleotide sequence: TGTGCCAGCTCACCCCCGACAGTGAGCTCCTACGAGCAGTACTTC. The chain employs TRBV18 and TRBJ2-7, with D possibly TRBD1 on 5 matching bases. CDR3 length: 15 amino acids. V lost 3 bases, J lost 0 bases, and 12 bases lay in between. Germline V gene data show CDR1 as KGHSH and CDR2 as LQKENI.

A few counts support this clonotype. This chain links TRBV10-3 with TRBJ2-6; unclear D gene. Germline V gene lookup returns CDR1 ENHRY and CDR2 SYGVKD. Trimming cost V 7 bases and J 0 bases, with 7 bases left between them. This CDR3 spans 14 amino acids. This CDR3 is CAITSVSGANVLTF. The CDR3 DNA sequence: TGTGCCATCACTTCCGTCTCTGGGGCCAACGTCCTGACTTTC.

The genes are TRBV28 and TRBJ2-7; D is ambiguous. Germline loops: CDR1 MDHEN, CDR2 SYDVKM. There are 14 residues in the CDR3. V was shortened by 5 bases and J by 7 bases, with 18 bases between the two germline ends. CDR3: CASSPTSSAREQYF. CDR3 bases: TGTGCCAGCAGTCCCACTTCGTCCGCCCGGGAGCAGTACTTC.

The gene calls are TRBV11-2 and TRBJ2-3, with 9 bases that match TRBD2. The CDR3 is 18 amino acids. V lost 5 bases and J lost 6; bases outside the gene matches: 18. The V gene's germline CDR1 is SGHAT and CDR2 FQNNGV. The CDR3 region is CASSQVRLRTSEVDTQYF. CDR3 coding DNA: TGTGCCAGCAGCCAAGTTCGACTTAGGACTAGCGAAGTCGATACGCAGTATTTT.

In this sample, this clonotype turned up a few times. This sequence joins TRBV11-1 and TRBJ2-7, with 9 positions matching TRBD2. Losses at the gene ends were 5 bases for V and 7 bases for J; bases not matched to a gene: 21. From germline, CDR1 is SGHAT and CDR2 FQDESV (reference sequence). The CDR3 spans 18 residues. This chain's CDR3 is CASSLGTTVAGESKEQYF. In DNA form, the CDR3 reads TGTGCCAGCAGCCTTGGGACAACAGTAGCGGGAGAGTCGAAGGAGCAGTACTTC.

The chain uses TRBV12-3 or TRBV12-4 and TRBJ2-5; D is possibly TRBD1 (5 bases). The V and J ends lost 3 bases and 5 bases respectively, with 10 bases between them. The CDR3 has 13 residues. The CDR3 nucleotides read TGTGCCAGCAGTTTTTCAGGGTTCGAGACCCAGTACTTC. This encodes CASSFSGFETQYF.

This clonotype was detected only a few times. The J gene is TRBJ2-2, the V gene TRBV7-9; D may match TRBD1 or TRBD2 (5 bases each). This CDR3 spans 12 amino acids. Trimming removed 11 bases from V and 8 bases from J, with 15 bases in between. Germline V CDR1 and CDR2: SEHNR, FQNEAQ (reference sequence). CDR3 in amino acids: CAPEGQWGELFF. The CDR3 nucleotides are TGTGCCCCCGAGGGGCAATGGGGGGAGCTGTTTTTT. Filled out from reference TRBV7-9 and TRBJ2-2, the complete variable domain reads DTGVSQNPRHKITKRGQNVTFRCDPISEHNRLYWYRQTLGQGPEFLTYFQNEAQLEKSRLLSDRFSAERPKGSFSTLEIQRTEQGDSAMYLCAPEGQWGELFFGEGSRLTVL.

The rearrangement links TRBV18 to TRBJ2-5; 13 nucleotides line up with TRBD2. CDR1 is KGHSH and CDR2 is LQKENI in the germline V gene. Trimming took 5 bases from V and 3 from J; bases not matched to a gene: 3. The CDR3 has 15 residues. The CDR3 protein is CASSTGTSGEETQYF. The DNA of the CDR3 is TGTGCCAGCTCAACCGGGACTAGCGGGGAAGAGACCCAGTACTTC.

This clonotype showed up just a few times. V is TRBV12-3 or TRBV12-4 and J is TRBJ2-1, with 9 bases lining up with TRBD2. J lost 4 bases, V lost 1 base, and 5 bases had no gene match. This CDR3 contains 16 residues. The CDR3 region has the DNA TGTGCCAGCAGTTTAGGGTCTAGCGGGGCATACAATGAGCAGTTCTTC. Residues: CASSLGSSGAYNEQFF.

This sequence joins TRBV29-1 and TRBJ2-3; TRBD2 matches at 7 bases. After removal of 4 bases from V and 0 bases from J, the junction contained 1 base not matched to a gene. The CDR3 is 13 residues long. CDR1 and CDR2 (germline): SQVTM, ANQGSEA. This chain's CDR3 is CSVGSGSTDTQYF. The CDR3 nucleotides read TGCAGCGTTGGTAGCGGGAGCACAGATACGCAGTATTTT.

The V call is TRBV5-1, the J call TRBJ1-2, with 9 bases that match TRBD1. V trimming: 4 bases; J trimming: 7 bases; junction bases outside the gene matches: 14. This CDR3 region has 16 residues. CDR1 is SGHRS and CDR2 is YFSETQ in the germline V gene. CDR3 bases: TGCGCCAGCAGCGTAAATCCCGGGACAGGGTACGGTGGCTACACCTTC. Protein product: CASSVNPGTGYGGYTF.

In its sample, this clonotype was seen once. The J gene is TRBJ2-1, the V gene TRBV9, with TRBD2 matching 11 bases. Trimming at V came to 2 bases and at J to 0 bases, leaving 1 base not matched to a gene. Germline CDR1 and CDR2: SGDLS and YYNGEE. This CDR3 is built from 16 residues. The DNA for the CDR3 is TGTGCCAGCAGCGTTACTAGCGGGAGCTCCTACAATGAGCAGTTCTTC. Protein sequence: CASSVTSGSSYNEQFF.

This clonotype was counted only a few times. The DNA of the CDR3 is TGTGCCAGCAGCGTTGGTATGGGACAGGACTCCTACGAGCAGTACTTC. This translates into CASSVGMGQDSYEQYF. The chain employs TRBV9 and TRBJ2-7; TRBD1 matches 8 bases. This CDR3 has 16 residues. The J segment lost 0 bases and the V segment lost 2 bases, leaving 7 bases of the junction unmatched. Germline CDR1 reads SGDLS; CDR2 reads YYNGEE. Variable domain in full (rest from reference TRBV9 and TRBJ2-7): DSGVTQTPKHLITATGQRVTLRCSPRSGDLSVYWYQQSLDQGLQFLIQYYNGEERAKGNILERFSAQQFPDLHSELNLSSLELGDSALYFCASSVGMGQDSYEQYFGPGTRLTVT.

There are a few counts of this clonotype. This chain connects TRBV20-1 to TRBJ2-3; D ambiguous. Germline V gene lookup returns CDR1 DFQATT and CDR2 SNEGSKA (reference sequence). CDR3 size: 15 residues. The ends were cut back, 4 bases at V and 0 bases at J, with 14 bases in the middle. DNA for the CDR3: TGCAGTGCTAAAGTTGTCTACAGCAGCACAGATACGCAGTATTTT. Translation: CSAKVVYSSTDTQYF.

The chain employs TRBV10-3 and TRBJ2-3; D tentatively fits TRBD1 or TRBD2 (5 bases each). Per germline, CDR1 ENHRY and CDR2 SYGVKD. The V and J ends lost 6 bases and 5 bases respectively, with 12 bases between them. This CDR3 has 13 amino acids. The CDR3 region has the DNA TGTGCCATCAGGACCAGGGCGGGAGATACGCAGTATTTT. This codes for CAIRTRAGDTQYF.

The chain uses TRBV5-5 and TRBJ2-7; D is uncertain. The ends were cut back, 0 bases at V and 4 bases at J, with 14 bases in the middle. This CDR3 has 15 residues. In germline, CDR1 is SGHKS, CDR2 YYEKEE (reference sequence). The CDR3 loop is CASSLDPQGTYEQYF. DNA for the CDR3: TGTGCCAGCAGCTTGGACCCCCAAGGAACGTACGAGCAGTACTTC.

The J gene is TRBJ2-3, the V gene TRBV24-1; D unresolved. Germline-derived CDR1 and CDR2 are KGHDR and SFDVKD. The CDR3 length is 14 residues. V gave up 4 bases and J gave up 2 bases, with 9 bases separating them. CDR3 DNA: TGTGCCACCAGTGACCCCTGGGCCACAGATACGCAGTATTTT. This encodes CATSDPWATDTQYF.

Only a few counts were recorded for this clonotype. The chain couples TRBV20-1 to TRBJ2-5; 7 bases fit TRBD2. Germline V CDR1 and CDR2: DFQATT, SNEGSKA (reference sequence). With 1 base clipped from V and 0 bases from J, the junction kept 5 bases outside the gene matches. The CDR3 totals 15 residues. CDR3 residues: CSARVMGGNQETQYF. The CDR3 region has the DNA TGCAGTGCTAGAGTTATGGGGGGGAACCAAGAGACCCAGTACTTC.

The chain is built from TRBV10-3 and TRBJ1-1; possible D gene TRBD1, 5 bases. V lost 10 bases and J lost 1, with 13 bases in between. From germline, CDR1 is ENHRY and CDR2 SYGVKD. The CDR3 length is 13 residues. Here the CDR3 reads CATQAQGNTEAFF. The CDR3 DNA follows: TGTGCCACCCAGGCTCAGGGGAACACTGAAGCTTTCTTT.

V is TRBV5-1 and J is TRBJ2-5, with TRBD2 matching 13 bases. The CDR3 runs 18 residues. Per the germline V gene, CDR1 is SGHRS and CDR2 is YFSETQ. J lost 3 bases, V lost 4 bases, and 12 bases had no gene match. CDR3 sequence: CASSPPLAGGTGEETQYF. CDR3 in DNA: TGCGCCAGCAGCCCCCCACTAGCGGGGGGGACAGGTGAAGAGACCCAGTACTTC. Full variable domain (missing parts from reference TRBV5-1 and TRBJ2-5): KAGVTQTPRYLIKTRGQQVTLSCSPISGHRSVSWYQQTPGQGLQFLFEYFSETQRNKGNFPGRFSGRQFSNSRSEMNVSTLELGDSALYLCASSPPLAGGTGEETQYFGPGTRLLVL.

This chain links TRBV20-1 with TRBJ2-7; D uncertain. Trimming stripped 1 base from V and 3 bases from J, with 19 bases between. The CDR3 loop spans 16 amino acids. Germline V lookup: CDR1 DFQATT, CDR2 SNEGSKA (reference sequence). Here the CDR3 reads CSARGGFHEASYEQYF. CDR3 nucleotide sequence: TGCAGTGCTAGAGGCGGATTCCATGAAGCGAGCTACGAGCAGTACTTC.

The V and J genes are TRBV5-4 and TRBJ2-3; 7 bases match TRBD2. The CDR3 has 15 amino acids. J gave up 2 bases and V 5 bases, and 8 bases lay outside the gene matches. Germline V gene data show CDR1 as SGHNT and CDR2 as YYREEE (reference sequence). The CDR3, as DNA: TGTGCCAGCAGGCCGGGACTACTTCTCACAGATACGCAGTATTTT. It is translated as CASRPGLLLTDTQYF.

The chain recombines TRBV20-1 with TRBJ2-5; possible D gene TRBD1, 5 bases. Germline loops: CDR1 DFQATT, CDR2 SNEGSKA (reference sequence). This CDR3 region has 12 residues. V lost 6 bases and J 3 bases, leaving 11 bases between the germline ends. Here the CDR3 DNA reads TGCAGTGCCGTTCAGGGAAAAGAGACCCAGTACTTC. It translates to CSAVQGKETQYF.

In its sample, this clonotype was seen a few times. The V call is TRBV12-3 or TRBV12-4, the J call TRBJ1-2; possible D gene TRBD1, 5 bases. This CDR3 has 13 amino acids. V was trimmed by 5 bases and J by 8 bases, leaving 15 bases between them. The CDR3 DNA sequence: TGTGCCAGCAGTGTCCAGGGAATATACGGCTACACCTTC. It encodes CASSVQGIYGYTF.

The genes are TRBV20-1 and TRBJ2-5, with 7 bases that match TRBD2. This CDR3 is 12 amino acids long. From germline, CDR1 is DFQATT and CDR2 SNEGSKA (reference sequence). After removal of 8 bases from V and 5 bases from J, the junction contained 8 bases not matched to a gene. The chain's CDR3 is CSSSTSLETQYF. The CDR3 nucleotides are TGCAGTTCATCGACTAGCTTGGAGACCCAGTACTTC.

V usage is TRBV29-1 and J usage is TRBJ2-1, with 8 bases fitting TRBD1. Germline CDR1 is SQVTM and CDR2 is ANQGSEA. CDR3 length: 10 residues. V shed 7 bases and J 10 bases; nucleotides not matched to a gene: 3. In DNA form, the CDR3 reads TGCAGCGGCGACAGGGGCGAGCAGTTCTTC. Translating it yields CSGDRGEQFF.

This clonotype was seen once. It may be a read error: a sequence one base away is much more abundant. CDR3 amino acids: CSARDWAGGTYEQYF. Here the CDR3 DNA reads TGCAGTGCTAGAGATTGGGCGGGGGGAACCTACGAGCAGTACTTC. This chain connects TRBV20-1 to TRBJ2-7; 8 bases line up with TRBD2. The CDR3 loop spans 15 amino acids. Germline V gene data show CDR1 as DFQATT and CDR2 as SNEGSKA (reference sequence). V lost 0 bases and J lost 2; bases outside the gene matches: 6.

The CDR3 bases are TGTGCCATCAGTGCGGGTACCCCCGAAGAGACCCAGTACTTC. Amino acid sequence: CAISAGTPEETQYF. V is TRBV10-3 and J is TRBJ2-5, with D hard to call. Germline V gene lookup returns CDR1 ENHRY and CDR2 SYGVKD. Deletions cut 4 bases from V and 3 bases from J, with 12 bases between. The CDR3 is 14 amino acids.

V and J are TRBV12-3 or TRBV12-4 and TRBJ2-5, with 7 nucleotides matching TRBD1. The CDR3 sequence is 16 residues long. Trimming at V came to 5 bases and at J to 2 bases, leaving 11 bases not matched to a gene. CDR3 sequence (DNA): TGTGCCAGCAGTCACCGACAGGGAGCAGGGCAAGAGACCCAGTACTTC. It specifies CASSHRQGAGQETQYF.